This TCR beta chain derives from a study of radiation and T cells in renal cell carcinoma. The method was immunoSEQ multiplex PCR; TCRdb's version includes in-frame clones alone and lacks a portion of them. The profile covers about 95,000 clones, with approximately 86% appearing a single time and around 7.9% taken by the ten largest. Stated time point: baseline pretreatment blood. Specified treatment: 15 Gy SBRT to primary tumor, nephrectomy 4 weeks later. The tumor was a clear cell renal cell carcinoma. This TCR was recovered from a man aged 50 or older with renal cell carcinoma. The material sequenced was blood, taken from a patient whose treatment included radiotherapy and nephrectomy.

The CDR3 DNA reads TGTGCCAGCAGCCCCGGAGGGACAGGAGACCTACGAGTGCAGTACTTC. It codes for CASSPGGTGDLRVQYF. The genes are TRBV5-4 and TRBJ2-7, with 8 bases fitting TRBD1. V was clipped by 4 bases and J by 9 bases; unmatched bases: 18. The CDR3 totals 16 residues. CDR1 SGHNT and CDR2 YYREEE come from the germline V gene (reference sequence).